This T cell receptor beta chain was found in a study of primary melanoma T cells and metastatic recurrence (dated by TCRdb to about 2020). Study-wide context: The cohort comprised 210 or so primary melanomas of stage T2 to T4, with thickness greater than 1 mm. The study tested whether T-cell fraction and T-cell repertoire clonality in primary melanoma tumors predicted patient outcome. The T-cell fraction measured by TCR beta sequencing was weighed against progression-free survival, the clinical outcome chosen for the comparison. Histopathological grading of tumor-infiltrating lymphocytes was compared with the T-cell fraction derived from sequencing. Study-wide findings and limitations: Reportedly, adding T-cell fraction to tumor thickness improved progression-free survival prediction more than adding any other histopathological variable did. A T-cell fraction above 20% appeared protective regardless of ulceration status, mitotic rate or nodal disease. Progression-free survival was reportedly predicted by the tumor T-cell fraction independently of age, mitotic rate, ulceration and thickness. An effective T-cell-mediated antitumor response in primary melanoma was presented by the authors only as a suggestion rather than as a demonstrated mechanism.

Remarks on this clone: Its specific antigen is unknown. One base away there is no much larger clone; base qualities are not given.

The germline V gene provides CDR1 MNHGY and CDR2 SAAAGT. The CDR3 measures 13 amino acids from cysteine to phenylalanine. This entry keeps only the CDR3 DNA: 39 bases, framed from base 1. V and J are truncated by 5 bases and 9 bases respectively, leaving an intervening sequence of 16 bases. The patients had surgically resected primary melanoma that was considered potentially curable but at risk of metastatic recurrence. The library was built by means of the immunoSEQ multiplex PCR assay. Primary melanoma tumor tissue underwent high-throughput sequencing of the T-cell receptor beta chain. In the original analysis: TCRB CDR3 sharing between samples and the distribution of insertions and deletions were included in the repertoire analyses. A gradient-boosted model ranked how well the T-cell fraction predicted outcome compared with histopathological variables. TCRdb mirrors the immuneACCESS table, restricted to in-frame sequences. Some clones are absent from its copies; in checked studies, under half trace to an unresolved V gene, and the reason for the others is unknown. V and J calls and clone size come straight from that table; D and trimming were deduced from the DNA. This sample lists around 670 clones; 65% to 80% were detected once. The ten largest make up more than 15% of the sample.

The chain is made from TRBV6-8 and TRBJ1-1; TRBD1 is possibly the D segment (5 matching bases). The sequence was collected from a human donor with melanoma. Input material: melanoma tumor tissue. The nucleotides read TGTGCCAGCAGTGCAGCAGGGAGATCTAAAGCTTTCTTT. It translates as CASSAAGRSKAFF.